The rows below give T cell receptor beta chains drawn from one sample of a study of T-cell memory formation after mild COVID-19. TCRdb reprocessed the 5' RACE reads via MiXCR and lists one record per CDR3 protein. The sample shows approximately 110,000 distinct CDR3 sequences, 20% to 25% of them seen only once. Sequenced sample: PBMCs or a T cell subset sorted from them (not recorded which). The source of these receptors is a man aged 18 to 35 who had mild COVID-19 (a few samples of this study predate the infection). Cell type and time point are not known. Both conserved end residues are part of each CDR3. D genes are given only for firm matches. For some rows the clone size is stated as once, few or many, or as a class when expanded; others skip it.

size	D	V	length	J	DNA	CDR3
.	TRBD1	TRBV29-1	14	TRBJ2-7	TGCAGCGTCGGCAGACAGGGTCAATCCTACGAGCAGTACTTC	CSVGRQGQSYEQYF
.	.	TRBV6-1	15	TRBJ1-4	TGTGCCAGCAGTGAGATTGCAGGGAGGGATGAAAAACTGTTTTTT	CASSEIAGRDEKLFF
.	TRBD1	TRBV29-1	13	TRBJ2-7	TGCAGCTTTCGACCAGGGGGCATAGACGAGCAGTACTTC	CSFRPGGIDEQYF
.	TRBD1	TRBV6-2/TRBV6-3	13	TRBJ1-2	TGTGCCAGCAGTCATACAGGGGACTATGGCTACACCTTC	CASSHTGDYGYTF
.	TRBD1	TRBV6-5	14	TRBJ2-7	TGTGCCAGCAGCTCCGGGCCAGGGGGCTACGAGCAGTACTTC	CASSSGPGGYEQYF
.	TRBD2	TRBV3-1	15	TRBJ2-5	TGTGCCAGCAGCCAGAGACTAGCTGACAAAGAGACCCAGTACTTC	CASSQRLADKETQYF
.	.	TRBV5-1	15	TRBJ2-1	TGCGCCAGCAGCTTGTCCCGAAGCTCCTACAATGAGCAGTTCTTC	CASSLSRSSYNEQFF
.	.	TRBV5-1	15	TRBJ1-1	TGCGCCAGCAGCTTGGGGCTGGGGGCGAGCACTGAAGCTTTCTTT	CASSLGLGASTEAFF
few	.	TRBV19	12	TRBJ2-1	TGTGCCACGGCCCCGTTTCAGGATGAGCAGTTCTTC	CATAPFQDEQFF
.	TRBD1	TRBV2	16	TRBJ1-1	TGTGCCAGCAGCGGTACAAGGACAGGGTATAGCCCTGAAGCTTTCTTT	CASSGTRTGYSPEAFF
.	.	TRBV7-6	13	TRBJ1-6	TGTGCCAGCAGCTTAGGATTAATTTCACCCCTCCACTTT	CASSLGLISPLHF
.	.	TRBV4-2	14	TRBJ2-3	TGTGCCAGCAGCCATCTAGGGGGCACAGATACGCAGTATTTT	CASSHLGGTDTQYF
.	.	TRBV12-3/TRBV12-4	15	TRBJ2-1	TGTGCCAGCAGTCCCTCCAGGGACGAGGGAAATGAGCAGTTCTTC	CASSPSRDEGNEQFF